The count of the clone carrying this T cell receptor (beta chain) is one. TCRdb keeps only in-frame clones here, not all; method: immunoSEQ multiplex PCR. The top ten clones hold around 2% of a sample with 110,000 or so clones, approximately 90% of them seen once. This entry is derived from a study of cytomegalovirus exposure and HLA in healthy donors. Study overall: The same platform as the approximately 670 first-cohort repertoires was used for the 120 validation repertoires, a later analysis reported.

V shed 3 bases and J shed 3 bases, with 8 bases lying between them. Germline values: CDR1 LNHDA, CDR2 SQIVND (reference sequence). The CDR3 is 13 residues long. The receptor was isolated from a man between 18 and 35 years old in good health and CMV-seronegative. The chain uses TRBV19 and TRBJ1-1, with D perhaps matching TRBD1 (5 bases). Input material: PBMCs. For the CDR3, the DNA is TGTGCCAGTAGTATTACCAGGGACACTGAAGCTTTCTTT. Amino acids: CASSITRDTEAFF.